Ten or more counts support the clone carrying this T cell receptor (beta chain). The data were taken from a study of CD8+CD57+ T cells in acquired aplastic anemia. Genomic DNA templated the TCR beta VDJ and CDR3 profiling. TCRdb re-called the reads through MiXCR, storing one row per CDR3 protein. The data show about 220,000 distinct CDR3 sequences, around half seen once. Patients chosen for sequencing had shown CD8+CD57+ cell expansion by flow cytometry. As a group, the patients uniformly had severe acquired aplastic anemia. The TCR originated in a human donor with aplastic anemia. The sequencing input was sorted CD4+, CD8+, or CD8+CD57+ T cells (not recorded which) from PBMCs.

The CDR3 spells CSARDLRTVNTEAFF. The CDR3 bases are TGCAGTGCTAGAGATTTAAGGACGGTGAACACTGAAGCTTTCTTT. The J gene is TRBJ1-1, the V gene TRBV20-1; D not resolved. This CDR3 region has 15 residues. The germline V gene has CDR1 DFQATT and CDR2 SNEGSKA (reference sequence). The V end was cut by 0 bases, the J end by 0 bases, with 11 bases between.